The text below deals with one T cell receptor beta chain. Repertoires were generated with immunoSEQ multiplex PCR, while TCRdb's copy carries only in-frame clones and drops some. The sample shows 65,000 to 90,000 clones, around 84% of them seen only once. Per germline, CDR1 SGHAT and CDR2 FQNNGV. The ends were cut back, 5 bases at V and 3 bases at J, with 11 bases in the middle. CDR3 length: 13 amino acids. This specimen comes from a study of radiotherapy plus CTLA-4 blockade in lung cancer. The TCR sequence derives from a human donor with non-small cell lung cancer who had stable disease on radiotherapy plus ipilimumab. V gene TRBV11-2 combines with J gene TRBJ2-7, with a tentative D call TRBD2 (6 bases). This material consisted of peripheral blood, taken from a patient treated with radiotherapy plus ipilimumab. The CDR3 is CASSVRESYEQYF. As DNA, the CDR3 is TGTGCCAGCAGCGTCCGGGAGAGCTACGAGCAGTACTTC.